This T cell receptor (beta chain) emerged from a study of T cell changes during pregnancy in multiple sclerosis. TCRdb keeps only in-frame clones here, not all; method: immunoSEQ multiplex PCR. The sample lists around 59,000 clones, 90% to 95% occurring once. Sequences were derived from CD4+ T cells from peripheral blood mononuclear cells, sampled in the first trimester of pregnancy. The sequence came from a female donor with multiple sclerosis, enrolled in a pregnancy study.

CDR3 sequence (DNA): TGTGCCAGCAGTGTCTTGGGACTAGCGGAGATCACAGATACGCAGTATTTT. Protein product: CASSVLGLAEITDTQYF. The chain joins TRBV6-1 to TRBJ2-3; the match to TRBD2 covers 11 bases. With V trimmed by 4 bases and J by 2 bases, 8 bases remained unmatched. The CDR3 length is 17 residues. Germline values: CDR1 MNHNS, CDR2 SASEGT.